This paragraph covers one TCR beta chain sequence. The data are from a study of Graves' ophthalmopathy and Graves' hyperthyroidism. The CDR3 runs 16 residues. The ends lost 5 bases at V and 3 bases at J; junction bases unmatched: 7. Germline V gene data show CDR1 as SGHAT and CDR2 as FQDESV (reference sequence). The authors amplified TCR beta CDR3 regions from RNA transcripts. First-round RT-PCR used HTBI primers; second-round multiplex PCR followed. Each CDR3 protein gets one entry after TCRdb re-called the multiplex PCR reads with MiXCR. This sample has some 410,000 distinct CDR3 sequences, with about 21% found just once.

Source material: peripheral blood. This TCR was recovered from a woman aged 18-30 years with stable Graves' hyperthyroidism. The V call is TRBV11-1, the J call TRBJ1-5, with 10 positions matching TRBD1. The CDR3 spells CASSARGQGFNQPQHF. In DNA form, the CDR3 reads TGTGCCAGCAGCGCAAGGGGACAGGGGTTCAATCAGCCCCAGCATTTT.